The clone carrying this TCR beta chain was observed a handful of times. Its antigen is currently unknown. This may come from a read error, since a much larger clone is one base off. The sample originates from a study of Graves' ophthalmopathy and Graves' hyperthyroidism. Whole-study context: Peripheral blood samples were taken at initial diagnosis, before any treatment.

It was on clinical symptoms, serum thyroxine, TRAb, thyroid ultrasound and orbital computed tomography that diagnosis relied. What supplied the PBMCs was about 10 ml of fresh peripheral blood. The study, taken as a whole, reports: Detection in blood was also observed for most expanded thyroid clonotypes above 0.001 frequency.

This CDR3 region has 12 residues. Germline values: CDR1 LGHDT, CDR2 YNNKEL (reference sequence). Amplified material comprised TCR beta CDR3 regions derived from RNA transcripts. HTBI primers were employed in first-round RT-PCR, then a second-round multiplex PCR followed. TCRdb analysed the multiplex PCR reads with MiXCR anew, one entry per CDR3 protein. The sample records about 370,000 distinct CDR3 sequences, about 18% being singletons. What was sequenced was peripheral blood. This TCR was recovered from an adult woman with stable Graves' hyperthyroidism. The genes are TRBV3-1 and TRBJ2-5; D is ambiguous. The DNA of the CDR3 is TGTGCCAGCAGCCAACAGGAAGAGACCCAGGACTTC. It is translated as CASSQQEETQDF.